One and the same sample provided the 29 T cell receptor beta chains below, sequenced in a study of human T cells and chemical hapten exposure. Indicated time point: patch test 1, 2 weeks after DPC sensitization. Treatment here: therapeutic diphenylcyclopropenone sensitization with weekly scalp DPC. TCRdb ran MiXCR on the RACE reads and lists one entry per CDR3 protein. The sample shows nearly 350,000 distinct CDR3 sequences, approximately 6.3% of them seen only once. The starting material was whole blood, obtained in connection with sensitization to the hapten diphenylcyclopropenone (DPC). The origin of the receptors is a young woman with alopecia areata. Some clones in this sample may be carry-over from other donors' samples.

The V gene is TRBV25-1, the J gene TRBJ2-5; D is unresolved. CDR1 is MGHDK, CDR2 SYGVNS, per germline. V was pared by 8 bases and J by 2 bases, with 12 bases between. The CDR3 runs to 13 residues. The CDR3 DNA reads TGTGCCAGCTCCGCAACCGGGCAAGAGACCCAGTACTTC. It is translated as CASSATGQETQYF.

The DNA for the CDR3 is TGCGCCAGCAGCCAGTACAGAGGGCGGGGGAGCCCCACAGATACGCAGTATTTT. This encodes CASSQYRGRGSPTDTQYF. The V and J genes are TRBV4-3 and TRBJ2-3; TRBD2 aligns across 7 bases. The CDR3 has 18 amino acids. Germline V gene sequence: CDR1 LGHNA, CDR2 YSLEER. The ends lost 3 bases at V and 2 bases at J; junction bases unmatched: 14.

This clonotype occurred a few times. V gene TRBV4-2 combines with J gene TRBJ2-3; 8 bases are a match to TRBD2. The V gene end was trimmed by 2 bases and the J gene end by 3 bases; junction bases not matched to a gene: 16. CDR1 is LGHNA, CDR2 YNFKEQ, per germline. CDR3 length equals 19 residues. The CDR3 coding sequence is TGTGCCAGCAGCCAATTAGAGAGCGGGGGAGGTAGTTTGACAGATACGCAGTATTTT. As protein: CASSQLESGGGSLTDTQYF.

As for this clonotype: This may be a read error: a much more frequent sequence differs by one nucleotide. The chain is built from TRBV7-9 and TRBJ1-1; D remains ambiguous. This CDR3 comprises 15 residues. Between the trimmed V and J ends, which lost 5 bases and 6 bases, there was a span of 19 bases. Germline V gives CDR1 SEHNR, CDR2 FQNEAQ (reference sequence). As DNA, the CDR3 is TGTGCCAGCAGCCCAATCAGGCTGGCGGACGCTGAAGCTTTCTTT. Protein sequence: CASSPIRLADAEAFF.

The chain couples TRBV6-5 to TRBJ1-4; D not resolved. Germline lookup yields CDR1 MNHEY and CDR2 SVGAGI. V dropped 0 bases and J dropped 5 bases, with 10 bases sitting between them. The length of the CDR3 is 15 residues. CDR3 nucleotide sequence: TGTGCCAGCAGTTACTCGTGGGCGGGAAATGAAAAACTGTTTTTT. Translation gives CASSYSWAGNEKLFF.

This clonotype was seen a few times. V and J are TRBV12-3 or TRBV12-4 and TRBJ2-1; D remains ambiguous. The CDR3 is 12 amino acids. V was cut by 6 bases and J by 10 bases, with 13 bases left in between. The CDR3 is CASSWGLYEQFF. The CDR3 nucleotides read TGTGCCAGCAGCTGGGGATTATACGAGCAGTTCTTC.

This clonotype was picked up a small number of times. The chain joins TRBV4-1 to TRBJ1-2; 8 positions match TRBD1. The CDR3 consists of 13 residues. With 3 bases clipped from V and 7 bases from J, the junction kept 4 bases outside the gene matches. CDR1 is MGHRA and CDR2 is YSYEKL in the germline V gene. The CDR3 DNA follows: TGCGCCAGCAGCCACCCGGACAGGGTTGGCTACACCTTC. Amino acids: CASSHPDRVGYTF.

The chain links TRBV28 to TRBJ2-7, with TRBD2 identical over 14 bases. V gave up 5 bases and J gave up 5 bases; unmatched junction bases: 8. Germline CDR1 and CDR2: MDHEN and SYDVKM. The CDR3 sequence is 16 residues long. The CDR3 is CASSPRLAGGFDEQYF. The CDR3 DNA is TGTGCCAGCAGTCCTAGACTAGCGGGGGGGTTCGACGAGCAGTACTTC.

The V gene is TRBV24-1, the J gene TRBJ2-2; D is unclear. CDR1 and CDR2 from the germline V gene are KGHDR and SFDVKD. V was pared by 1 base and J by 6 bases, with 2 bases between. There are 12 residues in the CDR3. CDR3 region: CATSDFPGELFF. The CDR3 coding sequence is TGTGCCACCAGTGATTTCCCCGGGGAGCTGTTTTTT.

This clonotype appeared many times. This chain joins TRBV5-4 and TRBJ2-2, with D tentatively TRBD1 (6 bases). V dropped 9 bases and J dropped 1 base, with 13 bases sitting between them. The CDR3 covers 14 residues. The germline V gene has CDR1 SGHNT and CDR2 YYREEE (reference sequence). The CDR3 nucleotides are TGTGCCACCTCAAAGGACAGGAACACCGGGGAGCTGTTTTTT. It is translated as CATSKDRNTGELFF.

This clonotype was observed a handful of times. J is TRBJ2-2 and V is TRBV4-1; 11 bases are shared with TRBD1. Trimming at V came to 0 bases and at J to 6 bases, leaving 6 bases not matched to a gene. The CDR3 runs to 17 residues. From germline, CDR1 is MGHRA and CDR2 YSYEKL. The CDR3 is CASSQDGTGGLPGELFF. DNA of the CDR3: TGCGCCAGCAGCCAAGATGGGACAGGGGGTCTCCCCGGGGAGCTGTTTTTT.

The rearrangement links TRBV29-1 to TRBJ1-1; no definite D call. CDR1 SQVTM and CDR2 ANQGSEA come from the germline V gene. The CDR3 covers 11 residues. The CDR3 DNA follows: TGCCAAATGCAGGAGAACACTGAAGCTTTCTTT. It translates to CQMQENTEAFF.

There are many counts of this clonotype. This chain links TRBV20-1 with TRBJ2-3, with D unclear. Germline values: CDR1 DFQATT, CDR2 SNEGSKA (reference sequence). Trimming left V 3 bases short and J 2 bases short, with 15 bases between. The CDR3 totals 15 residues. The CDR3 DNA is TGCAGTGCTAGTGACCAGGCCTGGTACACAGATACGCAGTATTTT. This codes for CSASDQAWYTDTQYF.

This clonotype was seen more than once but under ten times. This chain's CDR3 is CASSLSDPLGRGRKSNQPQHF. The DNA for the CDR3 is TGTGCCAGCAGTTTATCGGATCCTTTGGGCAGGGGGCGAAAAAGCAATCAGCCCCAGCATTTT. This rearrangement joins TRBV27 to TRBJ1-5; 8 nucleotides match TRBD1. The CDR3 totals 21 residues. Germline V gene lookup returns CDR1 MNHEY and CDR2 SMNVEV (reference sequence). The V and J ends lost 0 bases and 1 base, in that order; junction bases with no gene match: 17.

The rearrangement links TRBV2 to TRBJ2-1; D gene uncertain. Germline V gene data show CDR1 as SNHLY and CDR2 as FYNNEI. The germline V and J ends were trimmed by 3 bases and 0 bases, with 9 bases remaining between them. This CDR3 has 15 residues. The CDR3 region has the DNA TGTGCCAGCAGTGATAGTGGTAGCTCCTACAATGAGCAGTTCTTC. The encoded protein is CASSDSGSSYNEQFF.

The chain is built from TRBV5-1 and TRBJ2-5; the match to TRBD2 covers 8 bases. There are 15 residues in the CDR3. The germline gives CDR1 SGHRS, CDR2 YFSETQ. V was pared by 4 bases and J by 5 bases, with 10 bases of the junction left unmatched. Here the CDR3 reads CASSPNTGGKETQYF. CDR3 in DNA: TGCGCCAGCAGCCCGAATACGGGGGGGAAGGAGACCCAGTACTTC.

The table lists this clonotype with many counts. CDR3: CASSLEYGGPQETQYF. The CDR3 nucleotides read TGCGCCAGCAGCTTGGAGTACGGGGGGCCTCAAGAGACCCAGTACTTC. This chain joins TRBV5-1 and TRBJ2-5; D possibly corresponds to TRBD2 (7 bases). Trimming left V 0 bases short and J 2 bases short, with 14 bases between. This CDR3 comprises 16 residues. Germline CDR1 SGHRS, CDR2 YFSETQ.

This clonotype was seen repeatedly, ten times or more. The chain recombines TRBV12-3 or TRBV12-4 with TRBJ2-5; possible D gene TRBD2, 6 bases. The CDR3 length is 15 residues. V lost 5 bases and J lost 5, with 18 bases in between. CDR3 protein: CASSPPRRAGETQYF. In DNA form, the CDR3 reads TGTGCCAGCAGTCCGCCGCGTAGGGCGGGGGAGACCCAGTACTTC.

This clonotype was recorded at least ten times. J is TRBJ2-3 and V is TRBV28, with TRBD2 identical over 15 bases. The germline CDR1 and CDR2 sequences are MDHEN and SYDVKM. CDR3 length: 18 amino acids. The J segment lost 5 bases and the V segment lost 3 bases, leaving 9 bases of the junction unmatched. CDR3 nucleotide sequence: TGTGCCAGCAGTTTCTCCGGGACTAGCGGGGGGCGGGAAGATACGCAGTATTTT. Its protein product is CASSFSGTSGGREDTQYF.

This sequence joins TRBV6-5 and TRBJ1-3; no reliable D call. Germline lookup yields CDR1 MNHEY and CDR2 SVGAGI. The CDR3 covers 13 residues. V was pared by 6 bases and J by 5 bases, with 11 bases between. The CDR3 loop reads CASSQGKRNTIYF. CDR3 bases: TGTGCCAGCAGCCAAGGGAAGCGAAACACCATATATTTT.

This clonotype was picked up a small number of times. The chain links TRBV3-1 to TRBJ1-5; 9 bases agree with TRBD1. CDR3 length: 16 residues. CDR1 and CDR2 (germline): LGHDT, YNNKEL (reference sequence). After removal of 4 bases from V and 1 base from J, the junction contained 5 bases not matched to a gene. The CDR3 is CASSRGTGRSNQPQHF. The DNA for the CDR3 is TGTGCCAGCAGCCGCGGGACAGGGAGGAGCAATCAGCCCCAGCATTTT.

As to this clonotype: This may come from a read error, since a much larger clone is one base off. The chain links TRBV28 to TRBJ2-7; D is undetermined. Germline CDR1 is MDHEN and CDR2 is SYDVKM. The CDR3 is 17 amino acids. The CDR3 region has the DNA TGTGCCATCAGTTTATCCACGCCGTGGCAGGCCCTCTACGAGCAGTACTTC. As protein: CAISLSTPWQALYEQYF.

This clonotype showed up many times. This may be a read error: a much more frequent sequence differs by one nucleotide. The CDR3 DNA reads as TGTGCCACCAGTGAAGGGGGCACAGATACGCAGTATTTT. Residues: CATSEGGTDTQYF. The genes are TRBV24-1 and TRBJ2-3; a weak D match, TRBD1 (5 bases). The CDR3 consists of 13 residues. Germline V lookup: CDR1 KGHDR, CDR2 SFDVKD. Trimming cost V 4 bases and J 1 base, with 5 bases left between them.

This clonotype was counted a few times. The genes are TRBV4-1 and TRBJ2-3; no clear D. Trimming removed 1 base from V and 2 bases from J, with 10 bases in between. Germline CDR1 reads MGHRA; CDR2 reads YSYEKL. CDR3 length equals 15 residues. In nucleotides, the CDR3 is TGCGCCAGCAGCCAAGTGGGGTTAGCCACAGATACGCAGTATTTT. Its protein is CASSQVGLATDTQYF.

The J gene is TRBJ2-6, the V gene TRBV3-1; 9 nucleotides align to TRBD1. Germline CDR1 reads LGHDT; CDR2 reads YNNKEL (reference sequence). The CDR3 covers 17 residues. Germline trimming cut 8 bases from V and 0 bases from J; bases unmatched to any gene: 8. This CDR3 reads CASCGTGKSSGANVLTF. CDR3 bases: TGTGCCAGCTGCGGGACAGGGAAAAGCTCTGGGGCCAACGTCCTGACTTTC.

This clonotype turned up a few times. The genes are TRBV5-1 and TRBJ2-5, with a tentative D call TRBD2 (6 bases). Trimming cost V 8 bases and J 4 bases, with 18 bases left between them. The CDR3 totals 14 residues. Germline lookup yields CDR1 SGHRS and CDR2 YFSETQ. The CDR3 coding sequence is TGCGCCAGTCTACCCCGACCGGGGGTAGAGACCCAGTACTTC. Protein: CASLPRPGVETQYF.

There are many counts of this clonotype. The V gene is TRBV10-3, the J gene TRBJ2-3, with D possibly being TRBD1 or TRBD2 (5 bases each). The V and J ends lost 0 bases and 4 bases respectively, with 5 bases between them. The germline gives CDR1 ENHRY, CDR2 SYGVKD. The length of the CDR3 is 13 residues. The CDR3 nucleotides are TGTGCCATCAGTGAGTCGGGGGCAGATACGCAGTATTTT. It codes for CAISESGADTQYF.

This sequence joins TRBV4-2 and TRBJ1-3, with D hard to call. The V end lost 0 bases, the J end lost 10 bases, and 16 bases lay between the germline ends. Looked up from germline, CDR1 is LGHNA and CDR2 is YNFKEQ. The CDR3 contains 15 residues. The CDR3 nucleotides read TGTGCCAGCAGCCAAGAAGAGAGCAGCCAAAGGACCATATATTTT. It translates to CASSQEESSQRTIYF.

The table lists this clonotype with many counts. This chain links TRBV4-1 with TRBJ1-1, with D unclear. This CDR3 has 16 residues. Trimming pared 0 bases from V and 4 bases from J, leaving 15 bases between. The germline V gene encodes CDR1 MGHRA and CDR2 YSYEKL. The CDR3 DNA sequence: TGCGCCAGCAGCCAAGATCCAAATTCATGGGTCACTGAAGCTTTCTTT. Residues: CASSQDPNSWVTEAFF.